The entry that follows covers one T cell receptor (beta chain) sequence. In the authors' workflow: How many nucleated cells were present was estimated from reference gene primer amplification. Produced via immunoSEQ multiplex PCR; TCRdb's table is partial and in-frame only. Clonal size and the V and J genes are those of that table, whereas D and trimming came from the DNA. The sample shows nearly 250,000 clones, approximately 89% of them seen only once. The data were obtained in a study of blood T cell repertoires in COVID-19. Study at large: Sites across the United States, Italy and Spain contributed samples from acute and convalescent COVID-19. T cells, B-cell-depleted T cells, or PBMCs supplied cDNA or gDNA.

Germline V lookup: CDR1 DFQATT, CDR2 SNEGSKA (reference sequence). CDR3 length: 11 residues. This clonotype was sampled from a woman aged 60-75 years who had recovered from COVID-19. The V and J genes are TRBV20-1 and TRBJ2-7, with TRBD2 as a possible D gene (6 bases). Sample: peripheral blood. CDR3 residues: CRALGLYEQYF. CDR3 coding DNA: TGCAGAGCCTTGGGACTTTACGAGCAGTACTTC.